The 22 T cell receptor beta chains below come from one sample, sequenced in a study of blood T cells in healthy people across ages. Primed by a sample-barcoded 5' primer and a J-beta primer mix, a second PCR proceeded for 7 to 11 cycles. TCRdb re-called the 5' RACE reads through MiXCR, storing one row per CDR3 protein. The data hold fewer than 900,000 distinct CDR3 sequences, with 35% to 40% observed a single time. Sequenced: blood. These receptor sequences come from a young man in good health.

The rearrangement links TRBV6-2 or TRBV6-3 to TRBJ1-5; D remains unclear. Germline CDR1 MNHEY, CDR2 SVGEGT. Trimming left V 4 bases short and J 8 bases short, with 18 bases between. The CDR3 extends over 15 amino acids. The CDR3 here is CASSSRRAVGKPQHF. In DNA form, the CDR3 reads TGTGCCAGCAGTTCTCGGAGGGCCGTTGGGAAGCCCCAGCATTTT.

The chain employs TRBV7-2 and TRBJ2-3; no clear D. The CDR3 has 15 residues. CDR1 is SGHTA, CDR2 FQGNSA, per germline. Trimming left V 4 bases short and J 1 base short, with 12 bases between. CDR3 loop: CASSYLLSGTDTQYF. The CDR3, as DNA: TGTGCCAGCAGCTACTTATTGTCGGGCACAGATACGCAGTATTTT.

The rearrangement joins TRBV7-2 to TRBJ2-5; D might be TRBD1 (6 bases). This CDR3 is 14 amino acids long. V dropped 5 bases and J dropped 5 bases, with 15 bases sitting between them. Germline assignment: CDR1 SGHTA and CDR2 FQGNSA. CDR3 bases: TGTGCCAGCAGCGGACCGGGACACAAGGAGACCCAGTACTTC. Translating gives CASSGPGHKETQYF.

In the case of this clonotype: A much larger clone differs from this one at a single base, so this may be a read error. The chain is built from TRBV12-3 or TRBV12-4 and TRBJ2-3; no clear D. This CDR3 has 13 residues. Deletions cut 3 bases from V and 4 bases from J, with 8 bases between. The CDR3: CASSLTDADTQYF. The DNA of the CDR3 is TGTGCCAGCAGTTTGACCGACGCAGATACGCAGTATTTT.

This clonotype was seen only a few times. The rearrangement links TRBV20-1 to TRBJ2-7; 10 nucleotides match TRBD2. Losses at the gene ends were 1 base for V and 4 bases for J; bases not matched to a gene: 7. This CDR3 is built from 15 residues. In germline, CDR1 is DFQATT, CDR2 SNEGSKA (reference sequence). For the CDR3, the DNA is TGCAGTGCTAGAGGAGCTAGCGGGGGTTCATACGAGCAGTACTTC. It translates to CSARGASGGSYEQYF.

The chain has TRBV5-1 and TRBJ1-1; 7 bases are shared with TRBD1. The length of the CDR3 is 11 residues. With V trimmed by 3 bases and J by 8 bases, 1 base remained unmatched. Germline V gives CDR1 SGHRS, CDR2 YFSETQ. CDR3: CASSWGQEAFF. The CDR3 nucleotides read TGCGCCAGCAGCTGGGGACAGGAAGCTTTCTTT.

This clonotype was seen a handful of times. The V gene is TRBV7-2, the J gene TRBJ1-1; D gene ambiguous. V was clipped by 1 base and J by 9 bases, with 3 bases between them. CDR1 and CDR2 from the germline V gene are SGHTA and FQGNSA. The CDR3 has 10 amino acids. The CDR3, as DNA: TGTGCCAGCAGCTTAGACCAAGCTTTCTTT. Translation: CASSLDQAFF. Combining the CDR3 with reference TRBV7-2 and TRBJ1-1 gives the whole variable domain GAGVSQSPSNKVTEKGKDVELRCDPISGHTALYWYRQSLGQGLEFLIYFQGNSAPDKSGLPSDRFSAERTGGSVSTLTIQRTQQEDSAVYLCASSLDQAFFGQGTRLTVV.

For this clonotype: A much more abundant neighbour one base away suggests this may be a read error. The chain has TRBV29-1 and TRBJ2-5; TRBD1 matches at 7 bases. The CDR3 sequence is 13 residues long. Germline CDR1 and CDR2: SQVTM and ANQGSEA. The CDR3 nucleotides are TGCAACGTCCAGACAGGGTTCCAAGAGACCCAGTACTTC. The encoded protein is CNVQTGFQETQYF.

V and J are TRBV12-3 or TRBV12-4 and TRBJ1-2; 7 bases match TRBD1. The CDR3 totals 14 residues. The ends lost 5 bases at V and 6 bases at J; junction bases unmatched: 9. CDR3 in DNA: TGTGCCAGCAGTGTAAGTACAGGGGTTAATGGCTACACCTTC. It encodes CASSVSTGVNGYTF.

This clonotype was seen many times. The V and J genes are TRBV29-1 and TRBJ2-1; 8 nucleotides align to TRBD2. V was clipped by 5 bases and J by 6 bases; unmatched bases: 9. Germline lookup yields CDR1 SQVTM and CDR2 ANQGSEA. This CDR3 has 14 amino acids. CDR3 DNA: TGCAGCGTTCCCCACCGGGGGGGCGCCAATGAGCAGTTCTTC. Its protein product is CSVPHRGGANEQFF.

This clonotype has a handful of counts. A read error may account for a junction end that differs from germline. The chain has TRBV3-1 and TRBJ2-1; 10 bases are a match to TRBD2. This CDR3 region has 16 residues. In germline, CDR1 is LGHDT, CDR2 YNNKEL (reference sequence). The CDR3 DNA follows: TGTGCCAGCAGCCCCTCTAGCGGGGGCCTTTACAGTGAGCAGTTCTTC. It encodes CASSPSSGGLYSEQFF.

This clonotype was observed a handful of times. The chain couples TRBV7-2 to TRBJ2-7; 7 bases match TRBD2. J was trimmed by 6 bases and V by 2 bases; bases with no gene match: 16. The germline gives CDR1 SGHTA, CDR2 FQGNSA. CDR3 length: 17 amino acids. CDR3 loop: CASSLTQRLAPGVEQYF. The CDR3 nucleotides are TGTGCCAGCAGCTTAACCCAGAGACTAGCCCCCGGAGTCGAGCAGTACTTC.

This clonotype was seen only a few times. The gene calls are TRBV12-3 or TRBV12-4 and TRBJ1-5, with D possibly matching TRBD1 (5 bases). Between the trimmed V and J ends, which lost 6 bases and 4 bases, there was a span of 10 bases. The CDR3 spans 13 residues. The CDR3 reads CASSHEGNQPQHF. CDR3 in DNA: TGTGCCAGCAGCCATGAGGGGAATCAGCCCCAGCATTTT.

With respect to this clonotype: A single base separates this from a much larger clone, so it may be a read error. The chain uses TRBV4-1 and TRBJ2-4; possibly TRBD1 or TRBD2 for D (5 bases each). Matching the DNA end better, TRBJ2-5 makes the J call doubtful. Germline V gene data show CDR1 as MGHRA and CDR2 as YSYEKL. This CDR3 is built from 15 residues. The CDR3 nucleotides read TGCGCCAGCAACCAATCCGGGACCCAACAAGAGACCCAGTACTTC. Protein: CASNQSGTQQETQYF.

This chain joins TRBV16 and TRBJ1-1; weak D call: TRBD1 (6 bases). Germline values: CDR1 KGHSY, CDR2 FQNENV. The length of the CDR3 is 13 residues. The V end was cut by 2 bases, the J end by 4 bases, with 8 bases between. The CDR3 loop is CASSQGGPTEAFF. For the CDR3, the DNA is TGTGCCAGCAGCCAAGGGGGGCCCACTGAAGCTTTCTTT.

The rearrangement links TRBV12-5 to TRBJ1-1; D is perhaps TRBD1 (6 bases). V lost 4 bases and J lost 2, with 17 bases in between. The CDR3 covers 16 residues. The germline V gene encodes CDR1 LGHNT and CDR2 FRNRAP. For the CDR3, the DNA is TGTGCTAGTGGTTCTGACGTGGACAGCCCTAACACTGAAGCTTTCTTT. Protein product: CASGSDVDSPNTEAFF.

This clonotype was recorded at least ten times. This chain joins TRBV9 and TRBJ2-7; D assignment may be TRBD1 or TRBD2 (6 bases each). The CDR3 has 16 amino acids. Trimming removed 4 bases at V and 3 bases at J, with 20 bases between. Germline-derived CDR1 and CDR2 are SGDLS and YYNGEE. Written as DNA, the CDR3 is TGTGCCAGCAGCTCTAGCTTGGCCAGGGGACTCTACGAGCAGTACTTC. Protein: CASSSSLARGLYEQYF.

This sequence joins TRBV5-1 and TRBJ1-3; TRBD1 agrees at 7 bases. V shed 4 bases and J 0 bases; nucleotides not matched to a gene: 4. CDR3 length equals 15 residues. Germline V lookup: CDR1 SGHRS, CDR2 YFSETQ. DNA for the CDR3: TGCGCCAGCAGCCGGGGGACAGACTCTGGAAACACCATATATTTT. Its protein product is CASSRGTDSGNTIYF.

About this clonotype: A junction end diverges from the germline sequence, so it may reflect a read error. This sequence joins TRBV7-2 and TRBJ2-1; either TRBD1 or TRBD2 may supply D (6 bases each). This CDR3 region has 17 residues. Germline V gene lookup returns CDR1 SGHTA and CDR2 FQGNSA. CDR3 region: CASSLARGGGRSYEQFF. In DNA, the CDR3 is TGTGCCAGCAGCCTAGCCAGGGGTGGGGGGCGCAGCTATGAGCAGTTCTTC.

The rearrangement uses TRBV9 and TRBJ2-1; 8 nucleotides match TRBD2. Germline CDR1 and CDR2: SGDLS and YYNGEE. The CDR3 sequence is 14 residues long. J was trimmed by 13 bases and V by 3 bases; bases with no gene match: 12. Here the CDR3 reads CASSATGGLETQFF. Written as DNA, the CDR3 is TGTGCCAGCAGCGCCACGGGGGGGCTAGAGACCCAGTTCTTC.

The chain combines TRBV5-1 with TRBJ1-1; D remains unclear. V was trimmed by 0 bases and J by 8 bases, leaving 17 bases between them. In germline, CDR1 is SGHRS, CDR2 YFSETQ. The CDR3 totals 15 residues. The CDR3 region is CASSLARVGSEEAFF. The CDR3 nucleotides read TGCGCCAGCAGCTTGGCCCGAGTAGGGTCGGAGGAAGCTTTCTTT.

The chain is built from TRBV6-6 and TRBJ1-1, with 7 nucleotides matching TRBD1. The CDR3 runs to 14 residues. Germline CDR1 and CDR2: MNHNY and SVGAGI (reference sequence). Trimming at V came to 7 bases and at J to 3 bases, leaving 8 bases not matched to a gene. Here the CDR3 DNA reads TGTGCCAGCACTAAAACAGGGGCGGACACTGAAGCTTTCTTT. This codes for CASTKTGADTEAFF.